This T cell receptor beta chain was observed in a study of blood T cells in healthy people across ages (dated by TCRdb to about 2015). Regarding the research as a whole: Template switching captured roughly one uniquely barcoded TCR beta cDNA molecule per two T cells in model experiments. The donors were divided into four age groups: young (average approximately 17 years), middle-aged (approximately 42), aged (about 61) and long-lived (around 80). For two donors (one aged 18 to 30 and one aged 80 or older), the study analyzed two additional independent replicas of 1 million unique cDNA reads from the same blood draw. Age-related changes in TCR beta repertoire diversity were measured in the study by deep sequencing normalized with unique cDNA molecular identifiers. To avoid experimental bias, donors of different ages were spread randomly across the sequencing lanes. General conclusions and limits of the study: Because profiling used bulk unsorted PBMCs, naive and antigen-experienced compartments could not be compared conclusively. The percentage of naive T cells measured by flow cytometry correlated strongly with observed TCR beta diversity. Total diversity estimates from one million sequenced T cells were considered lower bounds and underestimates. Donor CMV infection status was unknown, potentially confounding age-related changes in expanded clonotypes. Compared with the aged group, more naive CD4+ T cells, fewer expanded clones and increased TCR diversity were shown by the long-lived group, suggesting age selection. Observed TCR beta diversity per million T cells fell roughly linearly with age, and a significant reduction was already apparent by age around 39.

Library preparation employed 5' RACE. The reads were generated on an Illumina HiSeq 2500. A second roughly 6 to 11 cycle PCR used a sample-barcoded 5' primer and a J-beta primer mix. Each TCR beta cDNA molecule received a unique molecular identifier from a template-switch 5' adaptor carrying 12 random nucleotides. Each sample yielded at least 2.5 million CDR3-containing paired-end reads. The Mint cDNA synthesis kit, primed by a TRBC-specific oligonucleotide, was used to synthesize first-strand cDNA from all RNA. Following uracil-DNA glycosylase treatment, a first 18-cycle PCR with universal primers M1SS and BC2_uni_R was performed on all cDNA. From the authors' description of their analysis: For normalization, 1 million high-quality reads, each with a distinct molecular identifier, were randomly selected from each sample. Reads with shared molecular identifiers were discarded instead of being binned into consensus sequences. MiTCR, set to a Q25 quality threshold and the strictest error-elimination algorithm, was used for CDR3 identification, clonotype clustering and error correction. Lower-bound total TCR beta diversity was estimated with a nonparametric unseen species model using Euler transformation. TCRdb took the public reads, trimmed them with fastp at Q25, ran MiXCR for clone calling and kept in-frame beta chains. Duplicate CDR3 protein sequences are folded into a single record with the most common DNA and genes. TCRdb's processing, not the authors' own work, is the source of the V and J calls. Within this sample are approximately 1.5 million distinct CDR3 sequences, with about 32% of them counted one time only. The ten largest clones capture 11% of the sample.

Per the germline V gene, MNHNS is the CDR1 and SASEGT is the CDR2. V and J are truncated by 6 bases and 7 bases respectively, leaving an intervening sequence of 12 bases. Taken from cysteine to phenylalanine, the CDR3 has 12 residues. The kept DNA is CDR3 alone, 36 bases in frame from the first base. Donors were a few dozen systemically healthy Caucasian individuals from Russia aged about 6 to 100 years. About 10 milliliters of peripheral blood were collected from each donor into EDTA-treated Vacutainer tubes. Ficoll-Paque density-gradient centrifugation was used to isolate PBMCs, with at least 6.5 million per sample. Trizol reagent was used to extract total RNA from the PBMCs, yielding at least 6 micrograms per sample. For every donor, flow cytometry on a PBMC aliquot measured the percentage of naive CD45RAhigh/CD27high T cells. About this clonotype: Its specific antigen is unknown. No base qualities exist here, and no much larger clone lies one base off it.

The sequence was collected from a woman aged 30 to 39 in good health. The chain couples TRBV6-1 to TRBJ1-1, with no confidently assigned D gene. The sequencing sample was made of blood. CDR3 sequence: CASSAGSGEAFF. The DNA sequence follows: TGTGCCAGCAGCGCCGGTTCGGGTGAAGCTTTCTTT.